This TCR beta chain was identified in a study of CD8 T cells in Susac syndrome. V dropped 6 bases and J dropped 3 bases, with 14 bases sitting between them. Germline loops: CDR1 SQVTM, CDR2 ANQGSEA. The CDR3 consists of 14 residues. Random-hexamer reverse transcription was applied to roughly 0.5 to 1 ug RNA. The method of amplification for TCR beta CDR3 was immunoSEQ multiplex PCR, covering 54 Vbeta and 13 Jbeta. TCRdb ran MiXCR on the immunoSEQ multiplex PCR reads and lists one entry per CDR3 protein. The table records about 210,000 distinct CDR3 sequences, roughly 96% of them present only once. Peripheral blood CD8+ and CD4+ T cells were profiled by TCR beta sequencing.

The rearrangement uses TRBV29-1 and TRBJ2-2, with TRBD2 as a possible D gene (6 bases). The clonotype originates from a human donor with multiple sclerosis. What was sequenced was CD4+ T cells from PBMCs. The CDR3 protein is CSVGARRDTGELFF. CDR3 bases: TGCAGCGTAGGGGCCAGGAGGGACACCGGGGAGCTGTTTTTT.